Listed below are T cell receptor beta chains from one sample, sequenced in a study of blood T cells in healthy people across ages. TCRdb processed the 5' RACE reads anew with MiXCR; each CDR3 protein has one entry. The table lists some 710,000 distinct CDR3 sequences, 20% to 25% of them singletons. Material: blood. The receptor set was obtained from a man aged 70 or older in good health. Each CDR3 is given with its conserved first and last residue. The order of the fields is CDR3 length, clone size, J gene, V gene, D gene, CDR3 DNA, CDR3 protein. A D gene is named only where the DNA matches it firmly. Clone size appears in some rows only: once, few, many, or a class for an expanded clone.

14	few	TRBJ1-2	TRBV6-2/TRBV6-3	.	TGTGCCAGCAGTTACTCTGGGCAGGCCTATGGCTACACCTTC	CASSYSGQAYGYTF
16	.	TRBJ2-6	TRBV12-3/TRBV12-4	.	TGTGCCAGCAGTTTTACCGGGACATCTGGGGCCAACGTCCCGACTTTC	CASSFTGTSGANVPTF
14	.	TRBJ2-5	TRBV4-3	.	TGCGCCAGCAGCCAAAACAGCCTAGTCGGGACCCAGTACTTC	CASSQNSLVGTQYF
12	.	TRBJ2-2	TRBV6-5	.	TGTGCCAGCCAGGCGACACGTGGGGAGCTGTTTTTT	CASQATRGELFF
14	.	TRBJ1-1	TRBV18	.	TGTGCCAGCCCACCCACGGACAAGAACACTGAAGCTTTCTTT	CASPPTDKNTEAFF
11	many	TRBJ2-1	TRBV20-1	.	TGCAGTGCTAGTGGAGGGTATGAGCAGTTCTTC	CSASGGYEQFF
14	.	TRBJ1-1	TRBV20-1	TRBD1	TGCAGTGCTAGAGATAACACCAGGGGGCCTGAAGCTTTCTTT	CSARDNTRGPEAFF
15	once	TRBJ2-3	TRBV5-1	.	TGCGCCAGCAGCTTGAAGGGGGTTTGGACAGATACGCAGTATTTT	CASSLKGVWTDTQYF
17	few	TRBJ1-5	TRBV28	.	TGTGCCAGCAGTGTCCCGGGGCAGAGTTATAGCAATCAGCCCCAGCATTTT	CASSVPGQSYSNQPQHF
13	.	TRBJ2-2	TRBV5-5	.	TGTGCCAGCAGATCGGACCTCACCGGGGAGCTGTTTTTT	CASRSDLTGELFF
16	.	TRBJ2-1	TRBV6-2/TRBV6-3	TRBD1	TGTGCCAGCAGTTTCCACCGGGACAGGGGCTACAATGAGCAGTTCTTC	CASSFHRDRGYNEQFF
15	.	TRBJ1-2	TRBV4-1	.	TGCGCCAGCAGCCATGCTGACCGTCTCCCTTATGGCTACACCTTC	CASSHADRLPYGYTF
13	few	TRBJ1-2	TRBV20-1	TRBD1	TGCAGTGCTAGACAGGGGGCCACCTATGGCTACACCTTC	CSARQGATYGYTF
15	.	TRBJ2-2	TRBV5-1	.	TGCGCCAGCAGCTTCCTTGACAGTAACACCGGGGAGCTGTTTTTT	CASSFLDSNTGELFF
15	few	TRBJ2-1	TRBV4-1	.	TGCGCCAGCAGCCAAGATAAGTCGAGGAGCTGGGTGCAGTTCTTC	CASSQDKSRSWVQFF
13	.	TRBJ1-2	TRBV28	.	TGTGCCAGCAGCCTCCAACAGATATATGGCTACACCTTC	CASSLQQIYGYTF
13	few	TRBJ2-7	TRBV29-1	.	TGCAGCGTTGGACAGGGAGGCTCCTACGAGCAGTACTTC	CSVGQGGSYEQYF
13	.	TRBJ2-7	TRBV20-1	TRBD1	TGCAGTGCCGCGGACAGGGTCGTCTACGAGCAGTACTTC	CSAADRVVYEQYF
15	few	TRBJ1-4	TRBV27	.	TGTGCCAGCAGTTTATTCGCGGGACTTAATGAAAAACTGTTTTTT	CASSLFAGLNEKLFF
14	.	TRBJ1-1	TRBV20-1	.	TGCAGTGCTAGAGTCAGCGCATCGGGCACTGAAGCTTTCTTT	CSARVSASGTEAFF
14	many	TRBJ1-1	TRBV12-3/TRBV12-4	.	TGTGCCAGCAGTTTGAGACGGGAGAACACTGAAGCTTTCTTT	CASSLRRENTEAFF
17	few	TRBJ2-1	TRBV3-1	.	TGTGCCAGCAGCCAAGATAGGGGCCGAAGCTCCTACAATGAGCAGTTCTTC	CASSQDRGRSSYNEQFF
15	few	TRBJ1-4	TRBV9	TRBD1	TGTGCCAGCAGCGTAGCCGGGACAGGACGGGAAAAACTGTTTTTT	CASSVAGTGREKLFF
16	few	TRBJ2-3	TRBV15	.	TGTGCCACCAGCAGACAAGTGGGGGGGGGCCCAGATACGCAGTATTTT	CATSRQVGGGPDTQYF
15	.	TRBJ2-3	TRBV27	.	TGTGCCAGCAGTTTAGATGCCAGAAACACAGATACGCAGTATTTT	CASSLDARNTDTQYF
11	few	TRBJ2-5	TRBV29-1	.	TGCAGCGGAGGCGCGGAAGAGACCCAGTACTTC	CSGGAEETQYF
14	few	TRBJ1-6	TRBV5-6	TRBD1	TGTGCCAGCAGCTCGACAGGGGGCAATTCACCCCTCCACTTT	CASSSTGGNSPLHF
14	few	TRBJ2-5	TRBV6-1	.	TGTGCCAGCAGTGTGTCTATCGGCGGGGAGACCCAGTACTTC	CASSVSIGGETQYF
15	few	TRBJ2-7	TRBV5-1	.	TGCGCCAGCAGCTTGGTCCAGGTCAGCTCCTACGAGCAGTACTTC	CASSLVQVSSYEQYF
14	many	TRBJ2-1	TRBV15	.	TGTGCCACCAGCAGACCGTCCTCCTACAATGAGCAGTTCTTC	CATSRPSSYNEQFF
15	few	TRBJ2-1	TRBV29-1	TRBD2	TGCAGCGTTGAAGGGCCTAGCGGGAGCTACAATGAGCAGTTCTTC	CSVEGPSGSYNEQFF
15	few	TRBJ2-1	TRBV7-2	.	TGTGCCAGCAGCTTAACGACAGGCCAGTACAATGAGCAGTTCTTC	CASSLTTGQYNEQFF
13	few	TRBJ1-2	TRBV7-9	.	TGTGCCAGCAGCTTAGCGGGTATGGATGGCTACACCTTC	CASSLAGMDGYTF
13	many	TRBJ1-1	TRBV7-3	.	TGTGCCAGCAGCCCTCGCATGAACACTGAAGCTTTCTTT	CASSPRMNTEAFF
15	few	TRBJ2-3	TRBV11-2	.	TGTGCCAGCAGCTTACTAGGATCGGACACAGATACGCAGTATTTT	CASSLLGSDTDTQYF
14	.	TRBJ2-3	TRBV6-6	.	TGTGCCAGCAGTTCCCCACAGGGATTTGATACGCAGTATTTT	CASSSPQGFDTQYF
14	few	TRBJ2-7	TRBV12-3/TRBV12-4	.	TGTGCCAGCAGCGACAGGTTTCTCGGCAACGAGCAGTACTTC	CASSDRFLGNEQYF
16	few	TRBJ1-3	TRBV7-2	.	TGTGCCAGCGGCCCGAGGGGAACAGTGGGCGGAAACACCATATATTTT	CASGPRGTVGGNTIYF
15	many	TRBJ1-5	TRBV5-1	TRBD1	TGCGCCAGCAGCCCCGGCGGGACAGGGGAATATCCCCAGCATTTT	CASSPGGTGEYPQHF
16	.	TRBJ2-1	TRBV11-3	TRBD1	TGTGCCAGCAGCTTAGATGGACAGGGAACCTACAATGAGCAGTTCTTC	CASSLDGQGTYNEQFF
12	.	TRBJ2-5	TRBV3-1	.	TGTGCCAGCAGCCAAGATCGGGCGACCCAGTACTTC	CASSQDRATQYF
17	.	TRBJ2-7	TRBV18	TRBD2	TGTGCCAGCTCACCGACGATCCGACTAGCGGGGGGGCATGAGCAGTACTTC	CASSPTIRLAGGHEQYF
15	few	TRBJ1-4	TRBV20-1	TRBD1	TGCAGTGCTAGTGTCGGGACAGGGGCTAATGAAAAACTGTTTTTT	CSASVGTGANEKLFF
16	.	TRBJ2-4	TRBV7-3	TRBD2	TGTGCCAGCAGCTCTCGACTAGCAGTAGCCAAAAACATTCAGTACTTC	CASSSRLAVAKNIQYF
17	few	TRBJ2-3	TRBV5-1	.	TGCGCCAGCAGCCAAACCGGCTGGGGACAAAGCACAGATACGCAGTATTTT	CASSQTGWGQSTDTQYF
16	few	TRBJ2-5	TRBV7-9	TRBD2	TGTGCCAGCAGACCCGCATTAGCGGGAGGAGCGGAGACCCAGTACTTC	CASRPALAGGAETQYF
17	.	TRBJ2-3	TRBV20-1	.	TGCAGTGCTAGAGACCCTGAGGGCGTGAGGGCCGGGGATACGCAGTATTTT	CSARDPEGVRAGDTQYF
13	.	TRBJ1-5	TRBV12-3/TRBV12-4	.	TGTGCCAGCAGTTTCGGAGCGGAGCAGCCCCAGCATTTT	CASSFGAEQPQHF
13	.	TRBJ2-1	TRBV9	.	TGTGCCAGCAGCGTAGGAGGGAACAATGAGCAGTTCTTC	CASSVGGNNEQFF
16	.	TRBJ2-1	TRBV9	TRBD2	TGTGCCAGCAGCGCCGAGACTAGCGGGGAGGGGAATGAGCAGTTCTTC	CASSAETSGEGNEQFF
13	few	TRBJ2-3	TRBV24-1	.	TGTGCCACCGAACTCGGGGGATCAGATACGCAGTATTTT	CATELGGSDTQYF
18	.	TRBJ2-1	TRBV2	TRBD2	TGTGCCAGCAGTGATTATTGGCGAGCGGGGTTAGATAGCAATGAGCAGTTCTTC	CASSDYWRAGLDSNEQFF
14	few	TRBJ1-1	TRBV12-3/TRBV12-4	.	TGTGCCAGCAGTTCCTCCGGGAGTACCCTTGAAGCTTTCTTT	CASSSSGSTLEAFF
14	.	TRBJ2-1	TRBV5-1	TRBD2	TGCGCCAGCAGCTCCATAGCGGGAGTGGGTGAGCAGTTCTTC	CASSSIAGVGEQFF
13	.	TRBJ1-5	TRBV29-1	.	TGCAGCGTTGAAGGGACGGCCGGGGAGCCCCAGCATTTT	CSVEGTAGEPQHF
12	.	TRBJ1-5	TRBV20-1	.	TGCAGTGCTAGAGGGCGAAATCAGCCCCAGCATTTT	CSARGRNQPQHF
16	few	TRBJ2-3	TRBV25-1	.	TGTGCCAGCAGTGAATTGCCGGGACTCAGCACAGATACGCAGTATTTT	CASSELPGLSTDTQYF